Below are 26 T cell receptor beta chains sequenced from a single sample in a study. TCRdb redid the calling of the 5' RACE reads with MiXCR, one entry per CDR3 protein. This repertoire shows nearly 55,000 distinct CDR3 sequences, over 20% found once; its top ten account for 3% to 4%. The sample consisted of tumor-infiltrating naive CD4+ T cells sorted from the breast tumor. Subset here: naive CD4+ T cells, CD4+CD45RA+CD25-. The receptors shown here come from a female donor with breast cancer.

The J gene is TRBJ1-5, the V gene TRBV12-3 or TRBV12-4; weak D call: TRBD1 (5 bases). The germline V and J ends were trimmed by 0 bases and 6 bases, with 6 bases remaining between them. CDR3 length equals 13 residues. The CDR3 bases are TGTGCCAGCAGTTTAGCGGGGGGTCAGCCCCAGCATTTT. Protein: CASSLAGGQPQHF.

The J gene is TRBJ1-1, the V gene TRBV5-1; D gene ambiguous. Germline V lookup: CDR1 SGHRS, CDR2 YFSETQ. V lost 4 bases and J lost 8, with 12 bases in between. CDR3 length equals 12 residues. The CDR3 sequence is CASSMDGPEAFF. Here the CDR3 DNA reads TGCGCCAGCAGCATGGACGGGCCAGAAGCTTTCTTT. Complete variable domain (other parts from reference TRBV5-1 and TRBJ1-1): KAGVTQTPRYLIKTRGQQVTLSCSPISGHRSVSWYQQTPGQGLQFLFEYFSETQRNKGNFPGRFSGRQFSNSRSEMNVSTLELGDSALYLCASSMDGPEAFFGQGTRLTVV.

As regards this clonotype: A much larger clone is a single base away; this may be a read error. The genes are TRBV5-1 and TRBJ1-5, with D unclear. Per the germline V gene, CDR1 is SGHRS and CDR2 is YFSETQ. Trimming removed 4 bases at V and 6 bases at J, with 11 bases between. CDR3 length equals 13 residues. The DNA for the CDR3 is TGCGCCAGCAGCGACGGACGGGCTCAGCCCCAGCATTTT. This translates into CASSDGRAQPQHF.

V is TRBV20-1 and J is TRBJ2-1; tentatively, D is TRBD1 (5 bases). The CDR3 is 14 residues long. Germline V gene data show CDR1 as DFQATT and CDR2 as SNEGSKA (reference sequence). Trimming pared 6 bases from V and 0 bases from J, leaving 12 bases between. CDR3 DNA: TGCAGTGCGCGGACAACCGGCTCCTACAATGAGCAGTTCTTC. This codes for CSARTTGSYNEQFF.

The chain recombines TRBV7-9 with TRBJ1-4, with a possible D match to TRBD1 (5 bases). With 5 bases removed from V and 1 base from J, the gap between germline ends came to 8 bases. The germline gives CDR1 SEHNR, CDR2 FQNEAQ (reference sequence). The CDR3 loop spans 14 amino acids. This chain's CDR3 is CASSHGGTNEKLFF. The CDR3 bases are TGTGCCAGCAGCCATGGGGGAACTAATGAAAAACTGTTTTTT.

This clonotype has just a few counts. The V call is TRBV14, the J call TRBJ2-5; no firm D call. The V end was cut by 1 base, the J end by 5 bases, with 11 bases between. Germline V gene lookup returns CDR1 SGHDN and CDR2 FVKESK. This CDR3 is 14 amino acids long. The chain's CDR3 is CASSQGWLGETQYF. The CDR3 region has the DNA TGTGCCAGCAGCCAAGGGTGGCTGGGCGAGACCCAGTACTTC.

The table lists this clonotype with a few counts. CDR3 sequence: CASSQAIDTEAFF. The CDR3 DNA reads TGTGCCAGCAGCCAAGCCATCGACACTGAAGCTTTCTTT. The chain joins TRBV4-2 to TRBJ1-1; D gene ambiguous. CDR3 size: 13 residues. The V end was cut by 1 base, the J end by 3 bases, with 6 bases between. Germline values: CDR1 LGHNA, CDR2 YNFKEQ.

As concerns this clonotype: Given a much more abundant clone one base away, this may be a read error. The chain uses TRBV4-1 and TRBJ2-7, with D perhaps matching TRBD1 (6 bases). The germline gives CDR1 MGHRA, CDR2 YSYEKL. The CDR3 extends over 15 amino acids. CDR3 nucleotides: TGCGCCGGCAGCCGTTTCGAATTGGGGGCTTACGAGCAGTACTTC. It codes for CAGSRFELGAYEQYF.

This clonotype was counted a few times. The rearrangement links TRBV24-1 to TRBJ1-1; 8 bases align to TRBD1. The J segment lost 1 base and the V segment lost 12 bases, leaving 6 bases of the junction unmatched. Germline-derived CDR1 and CDR2 are KGHDR and SFDVKD. CDR3 length: 13 residues. The CDR3 bases are TGTGCCGTCCAGGGGGCCTGGAACACTGAAGCTTTCTTT. Translation: CAVQGAWNTEAFF.

This clonotype was observed a few times. The genes are TRBV7-6 and TRBJ2-5, with 12 bases lining up with TRBD2. Looked up from germline, CDR1 is SGHVS and CDR2 is FNYEAQ. The CDR3 is 13 residues long. The V and J ends lost 1 base and 10 bases, in that order; junction bases with no gene match: 1. CDR3 nucleotide sequence: TGTGCCAGCAGCTTAGAGACTAGCGGGAGCCAGTACTTC. Amino acids: CASSLETSGSQYF.

About this clonotype itself: A junction end diverges from the germline sequence, so it may reflect a read error. This rearrangement joins TRBV6-5 to TRBJ1-6; D is unresolved. This CDR3 comprises 14 residues. Germline CDR1 MNHEY, CDR2 SVGAGI. CDR3 amino acids: CASRYGRAFSPLHF. Written as DNA, the CDR3 is TGTGCCAGCCGTTATGGGAGGGCGTTCTCACCCCTCCACTTT.

The rearrangement uses TRBV7-9 and TRBJ1-6; perhaps TRBD1 as D (5 bases). V was cut by 4 bases and J by 7 bases, with 8 bases left in between. CDR1 SEHNR and CDR2 FQNEAQ come from the germline V gene (reference sequence). This CDR3 is built from 13 residues. In DNA form, the CDR3 reads TGTGCCAGCAGCTATGACAGAAATTCACCCCTCCACTTT. Protein: CASSYDRNSPLHF.

At least ten counts were recorded for this clonotype. The V gene is TRBV29-1, the J gene TRBJ1-1; D is unresolved. The V end was cut by 3 bases, the J end by 10 bases, with 9 bases between. The CDR3 consists of 10 residues. CDR1 SQVTM and CDR2 ANQGSEA come from the germline V gene. The CDR3 reads CSVDFPRAFF. CDR3 nucleotides: TGCAGCGTTGATTTTCCACGAGCTTTCTTT.

V and J are TRBV10-3 and TRBJ1-1, with 10 positions matching TRBD1. CDR1 ENHRY and CDR2 SYGVKD come from the germline V gene. The length of the CDR3 is 15 residues. The ends lost 10 bases at V and 3 bases at J; junction bases unmatched: 11. CDR3 region: CATREPGTGDTEAFF. The CDR3 DNA reads as TGTGCCACCAGGGAGCCCGGGACAGGGGACACTGAAGCTTTCTTT.

CDR3 DNA: TGTGCCAGCAGCCCCGGGACAGGGGGCGGTGAGCAGTTCTTC. This codes for CASSPGTGGGEQFF. V is TRBV12-3 or TRBV12-4 and J is TRBJ2-1; 12 positions match TRBD1. The CDR3 has 14 residues. Trimming removed 6 bases from V and 9 bases from J; junction bases left unmatched: 6.

The table lists this clonotype with many counts. DNA of the CDR3: TGCAGTGCTAGGGGCCTTAGCAATCAGCCCCAGCATTTT. The encoded protein is CSARGLSNQPQHF. The gene calls are TRBV20-1 and TRBJ1-5; no reliable D call. V was shortened by 3 bases and J by 0 bases, with 6 bases between the two germline ends. The germline CDR1 and CDR2 sequences are DFQATT and SNEGSKA (reference sequence). The CDR3 loop spans 13 amino acids.

This clonotype was seen a few times. V gene TRBV4-1 combines with J gene TRBJ2-7; D might be TRBD1 (6 bases). V was clipped by 2 bases and J by 2 bases, with 13 bases between them. The CDR3 extends over 15 amino acids. Germline values: CDR1 MGHRA, CDR2 YSYEKL. CDR3 nucleotides: TGCGCCAGCAGCCAATCCAGGACAGTTACCTACGAGCAGTACTTC. Its protein is CASSQSRTVTYEQYF.

This clonotype was seen more than once but under ten times. The genes are TRBV2 and TRBJ2-3; D is possibly TRBD1 (6 bases). V lost 1 base and J 0 bases, leaving 17 bases between the germline ends. Germline CDR1 and CDR2: SNHLY and FYNNEI. The CDR3 runs 18 residues. CDR3: CASSEGRGNLRSTDTQYF. The CDR3 nucleotides read TGTGCCAGCAGTGAAGGCAGGGGAAACCTAAGAAGCACAGATACGCAGTATTTT.

For this clonotype: Germline is not matched at one junction end, which may reflect a read error. The chain is built from TRBV5-1 and TRBJ1-5; D not resolved. Germline V CDR1 and CDR2: SGHRS, YFSETQ. The CDR3 consists of 14 residues. CDR3 DNA sequence: TGCGCCGGCAGCTTGGGAAATTTCGATCAGCCCCAGCATTTT. This codes for CAGSLGNFDQPQHF.

Comments on this clonotype: The junction departs from germline at one end; a sequencing error may be responsible. The CDR3 DNA reads as TGTGCCAGCAGCTACACTTCGAACACCGGGGAGCTTTTTTTT. Translating it yields CASSYTSNTGELFF. The rearrangement links TRBV2 to TRBJ2-2; D might be TRBD2 (5 bases). Per the germline V gene, CDR1 is SNHLY and CDR2 is FYNNEI. This CDR3 spans 14 amino acids.

This clonotype was observed a handful of times. The chain has TRBV5-1 and TRBJ2-1, with TRBD1 matching 9 bases. The germline gives CDR1 SGHRS, CDR2 YFSETQ. After removal of 4 bases from V and 5 bases from J, the junction contained 13 bases not matched to a gene. CDR3 size: 17 residues. The CDR3, as DNA: TGCGCCAGCAGCCCCAGAGAACAGGGGGCGCAAAACAATGAGCAGTTCTTC. Protein product: CASSPREQGAQNNEQFF.

The chain recombines TRBV7-2 with TRBJ2-5; 7 bases map to TRBD2. In germline, CDR1 is SGHTA, CDR2 FQGNSA. The CDR3 totals 15 residues. J gave up 2 bases and V 2 bases, and 5 bases lay outside the gene matches. The CDR3 reads CASSLPQGGQETQYF. CDR3 nucleotide sequence: TGTGCCAGCAGCTTACCGCAGGGAGGGCAAGAGACCCAGTACTTC.

The sample holds many counts of this clonotype. The J gene is TRBJ2-7, the V gene TRBV2; D not resolved. The germline V gene has CDR1 SNHLY and CDR2 FYNNEI. The germline V and J ends were trimmed by 3 bases and 2 bases, with 20 bases remaining between them. The CDR3 is 17 amino acids. In DNA, the CDR3 is TGTGCCAGCAGTGACTTCAGAGTGCTAACTCGGACCTACGAGCAGTACTTC. The encoded protein is CASSDFRVLTRTYEQYF.

The V gene is TRBV20-1, the J gene TRBJ1-1; a weak D match, TRBD1 (6 bases). Germline CDR1 is DFQATT and CDR2 is SNEGSKA (reference sequence). CDR3 length equals 16 residues. The V and J ends lost 0 bases and 4 bases respectively, with 18 bases between them. CDR3 nucleotide sequence: TGCAGTGCTAGAGATCGGGCACGGGAGGGGGGCACTGAAGCTTTCTTT. It codes for CSARDRAREGGTEAFF.

V usage is TRBV15 and J usage is TRBJ2-5, with a weak D call TRBD1 (6 bases). CDR3 length: 14 amino acids. V was shortened by 0 bases and J by 5 bases, with 10 bases between the two germline ends. The germline gives CDR1 LNHNV, CDR2 YYDKDF (reference sequence). The CDR3 protein is CATSRDLGAETQYF. The CDR3 nucleotides are TGTGCCACCAGCAGAGATTTGGGGGCGGAGACCCAGTACTTC.

As for this clonotype: At one end the junction does not follow the germline gene, possibly because of a read error. The CDR3 region is CASRRDSFPDTRYF. The CDR3 DNA is TGTGCCAGCCGTAGGGACTCCTTTCCGGATACGCGGTATTTT. V usage is TRBV2 and J usage is TRBJ2-3; D possibly corresponds to TRBD2 (6 bases). The CDR3 covers 14 residues. Per the germline V gene, CDR1 is SNHLY and CDR2 is FYNNEI.